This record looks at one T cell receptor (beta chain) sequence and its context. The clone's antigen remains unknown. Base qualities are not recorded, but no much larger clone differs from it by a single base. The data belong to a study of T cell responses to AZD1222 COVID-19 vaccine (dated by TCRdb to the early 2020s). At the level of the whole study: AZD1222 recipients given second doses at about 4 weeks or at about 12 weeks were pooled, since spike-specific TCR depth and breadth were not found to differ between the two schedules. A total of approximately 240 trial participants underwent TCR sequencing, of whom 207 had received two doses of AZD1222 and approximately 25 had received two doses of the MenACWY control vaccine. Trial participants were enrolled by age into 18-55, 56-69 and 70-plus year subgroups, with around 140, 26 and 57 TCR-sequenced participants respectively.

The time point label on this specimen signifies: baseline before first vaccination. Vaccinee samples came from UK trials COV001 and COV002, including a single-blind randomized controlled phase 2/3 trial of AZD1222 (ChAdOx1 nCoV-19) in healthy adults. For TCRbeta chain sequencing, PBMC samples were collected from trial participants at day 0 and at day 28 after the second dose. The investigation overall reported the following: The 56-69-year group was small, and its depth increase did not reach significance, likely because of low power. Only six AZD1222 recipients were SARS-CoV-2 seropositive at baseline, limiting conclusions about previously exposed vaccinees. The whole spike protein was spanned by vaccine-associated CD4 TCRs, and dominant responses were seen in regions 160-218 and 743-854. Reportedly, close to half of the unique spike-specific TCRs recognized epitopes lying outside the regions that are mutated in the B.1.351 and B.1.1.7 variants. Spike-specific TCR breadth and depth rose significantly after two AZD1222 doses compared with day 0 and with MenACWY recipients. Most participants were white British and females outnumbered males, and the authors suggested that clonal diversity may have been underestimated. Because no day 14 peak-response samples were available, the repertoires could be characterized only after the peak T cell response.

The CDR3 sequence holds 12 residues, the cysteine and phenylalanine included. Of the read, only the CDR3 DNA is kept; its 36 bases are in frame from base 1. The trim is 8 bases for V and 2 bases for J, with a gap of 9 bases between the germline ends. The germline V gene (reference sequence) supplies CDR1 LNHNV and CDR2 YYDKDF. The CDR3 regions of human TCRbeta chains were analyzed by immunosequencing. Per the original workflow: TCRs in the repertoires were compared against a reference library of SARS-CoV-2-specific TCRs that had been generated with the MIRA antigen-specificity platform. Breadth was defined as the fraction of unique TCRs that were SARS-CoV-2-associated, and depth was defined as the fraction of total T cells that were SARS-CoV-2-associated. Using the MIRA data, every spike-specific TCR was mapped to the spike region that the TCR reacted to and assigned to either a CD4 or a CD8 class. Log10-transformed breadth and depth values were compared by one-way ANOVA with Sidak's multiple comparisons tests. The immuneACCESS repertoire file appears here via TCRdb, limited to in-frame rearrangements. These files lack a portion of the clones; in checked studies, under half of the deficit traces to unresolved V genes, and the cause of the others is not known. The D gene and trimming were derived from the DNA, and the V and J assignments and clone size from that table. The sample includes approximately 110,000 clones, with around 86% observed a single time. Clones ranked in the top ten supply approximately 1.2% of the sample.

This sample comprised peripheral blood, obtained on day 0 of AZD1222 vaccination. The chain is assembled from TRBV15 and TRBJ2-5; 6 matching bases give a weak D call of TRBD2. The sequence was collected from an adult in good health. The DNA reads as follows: TGTGCCACCGGGAGGCTACAAGAGACCCAGTACTTC. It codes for CATGRLQETQYF.